This T cell receptor (beta chain) was captured by sequencing in a study of blood T cell repertoires in COVID-19. Turning to the study itself: Sites across the United States, Italy and Spain contributed samples from acute and convalescent COVID-19. T cells, B-cell-depleted T cells, or PBMCs supplied cDNA or gDNA.

Only in-frame clones appear in the TCRdb table, and some are missing; sequencing was by immunoSEQ multiplex PCR. The data hold 200,000 to 250,000 clones, with just under 90% observed a single time. Germline V lookup: CDR1 MGHRA, CDR2 YSYEKL. V dropped 3 bases and J dropped 4 bases, with 12 bases sitting between them. The CDR3 runs to 14 residues. The rearrangement uses TRBV4-1 and TRBJ1-2; D is uncertain. Material: peripheral blood. The sequence came from a man aged 25 to 40 with COVID-19, enrolled during active disease. CDR3 sequence (DNA): TGCGCCAGCAGCCAGATGGTACAGACCTATGGCTACACCTTC. This encodes CASSQMVQTYGYTF.